These T cell receptor beta chains were read from a single sample in a study of control samples from healthy donors and cancer patients. Assay: immunoSEQ multiplex PCR; the TCRdb copy retains only in-frame clones and omits some. The table includes about 34,000 clones, more than 85% detected once. Sequencing input: PBMCs. Receptor source: a woman aged 40 to 50 with lung cancer. Each CDR3 is given with its conserved first and last residue. D genes are given only for firm matches. Some rows have no size entry. The others give once, few or many, or a class for an expanded clone.

v_gene	d_gene	abundance	j_gene	CDR3nt	CDR3aa
TRBV9	NA	NA	TRBJ2-7	TGTGCCAGCAGCACGACGAGCTCCTACGAGCAGTACTTC	CASSTTSSYEQYF
TRBV3-1/TRBV3-2	TRBD1	NA	TRBJ2-3	TGTGCCAGCAGCCAAGAGCCCATTGTACAGGGGGCAGGGGGCACAGATACGCAGTATTTT	CASSQEPIVQGAGGTDTQYF
TRBV4-1	NA	NA	TRBJ2-1	TGCGCCAGCAGCCAATCCTCGATGGGGCTCCATGAGCAGTTCTTC	CASSQSSMGLHEQFF
TRBV11-2	TRBD1	once	TRBJ1-1	TGTGCCAGCAGCTTTTTCGGACAGGACGCGCCAATCACTGAAGCTTTCTTT	CASSFFGQDAPITEAFF
TRBV2	TRBD1	NA	TRBJ1-5	TGTGCCAGCAGTCTGGGACAGGGGCCGTATCAGCCCCAGCATTTT	CASSLGQGPYQPQHF
TRBV6-2/TRBV6-3	NA	NA	TRBJ1-1	TGTGCCAGCAGCGACGGGACCGCCGGCGGGGACACTGAAGCTTTCTTT	CASSDGTAGGDTEAFF
TRBV18	NA	once	TRBJ1-1	TGTGCCAGCTCACCCTCAGGGGCAGCGAACACTGAAGCTTTCTTT	CASSPSGAANTEAFF
TRBV5-1	NA	NA	TRBJ2-5	TGCGCCAGCAGCTTTTATGGAGGGGGGAACAACCAAGAGACCCAGTACTTC	CASSFYGGGNNQETQYF
TRBV19	NA	NA	TRBJ1-2	TGTGCCAGTAGTCTATCCGGACGCTCCTTTCCAACTTATGGCTACACCTTC	CASSLSGRSFPTYGYTF
TRBV3-1/TRBV3-2	TRBD1	NA	TRBJ1-1	TGTGCCAGCAGCTTTGGACAGGAGGACACTGAAGCTTTCTTT	CASSFGQEDTEAFF
TRBV6-6	TRBD2	NA	TRBJ2-7	TGTGCCAGCAGTTGGCAGACTAGCGGGGCCTCCTACGAGCAGTACTTC	CASSWQTSGASYEQYF
TRBV7-2	TRBD2	NA	TRBJ2-3	TGTGCCAGCAGCTCCAAGCGGGGGGGCGTTGATACGCAGTATTTT	CASSSKRGGVDTQYF
TRBV3-1/TRBV3-2	NA	few	TRBJ1-6	TGTGCCAGCAGCCAAGTCGGGCCCGCCTCCTATAATTCACCCCTCCACTTT	CASSQVGPASYNSPLHF
TRBV19	TRBD2	NA	TRBJ2-5	TGTGCCAGTAGTGCTCCGGGACTAGCGGTCCAAGAGACCCAGTACTTC	CASSAPGLAVQETQYF
TRBV28	TRBD1	NA	TRBJ1-6	TGTGCCAGCAGTTTAGCCGAAGGGACAGGGCTTCATTCACCCCTCCACTTT	CASSLAEGTGLHSPLHF
TRBV12-3/TRBV12-4	NA	NA	TRBJ1-5	TGTGCCAGCAGTTTAAACAGCAATCAGCCCCAGCATTTT	CASSLNSNQPQHF
TRBV5-1	NA	NA	TRBJ2-4	TGCGCCAGCAGCTGGAGCGGAGGGAAAAACATTCAGTACTTC	CASSWSGGKNIQYF
TRBV5-1	TRBD2	NA	TRBJ2-3	TGCGCCAGCAGCGGCGGGCTAGCGGGGAAAACAGATACGCAGTATTTT	CASSGGLAGKTDTQYF
TRBV30	NA	NA	TRBJ1-1	TGTGCCTGGAGTGCAGGGGTTGACACTGAAGCTTTCTTT	CAWSAGVDTEAFF